This T cell receptor (beta chain) was captured in a study of blood T cell repertoires in COVID-19. Looking at the study overall: The United States, Italy and Spain supplied acute and convalescent COVID-19 samples. T cells, B-cell-depleted T cells, or PBMCs supplied cDNA or gDNA.

The trim removed 0 bases at V and 0 bases at J, leaving 5 bases unmatched. Germline V gives CDR1 SGHRS, CDR2 YFSETQ. The CDR3 contains 17 residues. TCRdb's copy holds only in-frame clones and misses some; the assay was immunoSEQ multiplex PCR. The table includes fewer than 450,000 clones, less than 90% detected once. Recruitment covered under 25 US areas and drew participants whose ages spanned about 18 to 90 years. Recovered status applied to Cohort 3 donors who had two consecutive negative PCRs. It also applied to those with clearance or with symptom resolution. The chain couples TRBV5-1 to TRBJ1-4; TRBD1 matches at 7 bases. The material sequenced was PBMCs or T cells enriched from blood (not recorded which). The clonotype comes from a woman in her twenties or thirties who had recovered from COVID-19. As DNA, the CDR3 is TGCGCCAGCAGCTTGGAAGGGACAGCGGCAACTAATGAAAAACTGTTTTTT. Protein sequence: CASSLEGTAATNEKLFF.